The next 23 T cell receptor beta chains were all read from a single sample in a study of T cell repertoires in cytomegalovirus infection (dated 2019 in TCRdb). What the treatment or condition label conveys for this sample: in vitro stimulation with specific CMV peptide epitopes to enrich CMV-specific T cells. The instrument given in TCRdb is Illumina HiSeq 1500. TCRdb itself trimmed the public reads at Q25 with fastp, ran MiXCR and retained productive beta chains. Each CDR3 protein gets just one entry, which takes the most common genes and DNA from the rows behind it. Across this sample there are fewer than 1,000,000 distinct CDR3 sequences, with around 29% seen only once. The ten largest account for 11% to 15% of the sample. Their recognized antigens are unknown. The sample consisted of cultured CD8+ T cells from PBMCs, taken from culture after CMV antigen stimulation. These receptors were taken from a human donor in good health (CMV status not recorded). Some clones in this sample may be carry-over from other donors' samples.

This rearrangement joins TRBV7-9 to TRBJ1-2; TRBD1 matches 9 bases. This CDR3 has 17 amino acids. Germline CDR1 reads SEHNR; CDR2 reads FQNEAQ (reference sequence). With 1 base clipped from V and 4 bases from J, the junction kept 10 bases outside the gene matches. CDR3 bases: TGTGCCAGCAGCTTAGTCGACCTAGGGACAGGGACCTATGGCTACACCTTC. Encoded protein: CASSLVDLGTGTYGYTF.

The count of this clonotype is one. CDR3 residues: CASSPQSYRGKTNEKLFF. DNA for the CDR3: TGTGCCAGCTCACCTCAGTCCTACAGAGGGAAAACTAATGAAAAACTGTTTTTT. This chain links TRBV18 with TRBJ1-4; unclear D gene. Between the trimmed V and J ends, which lost 3 bases and 1 base, there was a span of 18 bases. The CDR3 consists of 18 residues. Germline CDR1 KGHSH, CDR2 LQKENI.

This clonotype has more than one count but fewer than ten. This rearrangement joins TRBV19 to TRBJ2-2; D is unresolved. With 7 bases removed from V and 1 base from J, the gap between germline ends came to 13 bases. This CDR3 contains 15 residues. Germline CDR1 is LNHDA and CDR2 is SQIVND (reference sequence). In DNA, the CDR3 is TGTGCCAGTACCGCTGGGCCCCTGAACACCGGGGAGCTGTTTTTT. It encodes CASTAGPLNTGELFF.

This clonotype was counted only a few times. J is TRBJ2-3 and V is TRBV19, with 9 bases matching TRBD1. V shed 7 bases, J shed 4 bases, and the junction held 9 bases outside the gene matches. The length of the CDR3 is 15 residues. Germline CDR1 is LNHDA and CDR2 is SQIVND (reference sequence). CDR3 coding DNA: TGTGCCAGTAACTACGGACAGGGGTTTTCAGATACGCAGTATTTT. Amino acid sequence: CASNYGQGFSDTQYF.

This clonotype was detected once. The chain links TRBV12-3 or TRBV12-4 to TRBJ2-2, with D possibly being TRBD1 (6 bases). This CDR3 spans 15 amino acids. The V end lost 7 bases, the J end lost 3 bases, and 15 bases lay between the germline ends. The CDR3 DNA sequence: TGTGCCAGCACCTCTAGGGACACATACACCGGGGAGCTGTTTTTT. Encoded protein: CASTSRDTYTGELFF.

The sample holds a few counts of this clonotype. The CDR3 DNA reads as TGTGCCAGCAGTGAAGGGGCAGCGAAAACTGAAGCTTTCTTT. It encodes CASSEGAAKTEAFF. The V gene is TRBV6-1, the J gene TRBJ1-1; D remains unclear. V lost 1 base and J lost 5, with 11 bases in between. The CDR3 runs 14 residues. Germline V lookup: CDR1 MNHNS, CDR2 SASEGT.

The J gene is TRBJ1-2, the V gene TRBV10-3; no clear D gene. V was clipped by 0 bases and J by 7 bases, with 21 bases between them. Germline assignment: CDR1 ENHRY and CDR2 SYGVKD. There are 17 residues in the CDR3. The CDR3 DNA is TGTGCCATCAGTGAGTCGGTCCGGGAGAAGAGCCCGTGTGGCTACACCTTC. It encodes CAISESVREKSPCGYTF.

Only a few counts were recorded for this clonotype. The gene calls are TRBV6-6 and TRBJ1-4; D not certain. Germline CDR1 and CDR2: MNHNY and SVGAGI (reference sequence). The CDR3 contains 15 residues. Trimming left V 2 bases short and J 6 bases short, with 13 bases between. CDR3 sequence reads: CASSYAVLVDEKLFF. CDR3 DNA: TGTGCCAGCAGTTACGCAGTCCTGGTGGATGAAAAACTGTTTTTT.

This clonotype occurred a few times. The rearrangement joins TRBV19 to TRBJ1-1; D remains unclear. V shed 3 bases and J shed 5 bases, with 10 bases lying between them. The CDR3 has 13 residues. The germline V gene has CDR1 LNHDA and CDR2 SQIVND (reference sequence). CDR3 nucleotide sequence: TGTGCCAGTAGTATTCCTGGACGGACTGAAGCTTTCTTT. Amino acids: CASSIPGRTEAFF.

This clonotype was seen more than once but under ten times. V is TRBV5-4 and J is TRBJ2-2; D call uncertain. Germline CDR1 reads SGHNT; CDR2 reads YYREEE (reference sequence). V was clipped by 3 bases and J by 6 bases, with 6 bases between them. The CDR3 consists of 12 residues. The CDR3 sequence is CASSWSAGELFF. CDR3 coding DNA: TGTGCCAGCAGCTGGTCTGCCGGGGAGCTGTTTTTT.

V and J are TRBV2 and TRBJ1-5; D remains unclear. Germline V gene data show CDR1 as SNHLY and CDR2 as FYNNEI. Trimming took off 3 bases at V and 0 bases at J, with 6 bases between the two ends. The CDR3 runs 14 residues. The CDR3 spells CASSDRYSNQPQHF. The CDR3 nucleotides are TGTGCCAGCAGTGATCGGTATAGCAATCAGCCCCAGCATTTT.

Ten or more counts support this clonotype. The chain carries TRBV7-2 and TRBJ1-1; the D is unclear. Trimming cost V 5 bases and J 3 bases, with 16 bases left between them. Per germline, CDR1 SGHTA and CDR2 FQGNSA. This CDR3 is 15 amino acids long. This chain's CDR3 is CASSPSSLRDTEAFF. The CDR3 DNA reads as TGTGCCAGCAGCCCATCGAGCCTTCGGGACACTGAAGCTTTCTTT.

This clonotype was recorded a few times. The V gene is TRBV7-2, the J gene TRBJ1-1, with D uncertain. This CDR3 region has 12 residues. V was trimmed by 4 bases and J by 4 bases, leaving 7 bases between them. Per germline, CDR1 SGHTA and CDR2 FQGNSA. The CDR3 sequence: CASSYHGTEAFF. Written as DNA, the CDR3 is TGTGCCAGCAGCTACCACGGCACTGAAGCTTTCTTT. Together with reference TRBV7-2 and TRBJ1-1, the CDR3 gives the full variable domain: GAGVSQSPSNKVTEKGKDVELRCDPISGHTALYWYRQSLGQGLEFLIYFQGNSAPDKSGLPSDRFSAERTGGSVSTLTIQRTQQEDSAVYLCASSYHGTEAFFGQGTRLTVV.

The gene calls are TRBV12-3 or TRBV12-4 and TRBJ2-6, with D possibly being TRBD1 or TRBD2 (6 bases each). The CDR3 covers 17 residues. With 4 bases removed from V and 2 bases from J, the gap between germline ends came to 15 bases. DNA of the CDR3: TGTGCCAGCAGTTCCCCTTGGGGGGCGCCTGGGGCCAACGTCCTGACTTTC. Translated: CASSSPWGAPGANVLTF.

The V gene is TRBV6-5, the J gene TRBJ1-2; a possible D gene is TRBD1 (6 bases). CDR1 and CDR2 from the germline V gene are MNHEY and SVGAGI. The germline V and J ends were trimmed by 0 bases and 6 bases, with 14 bases remaining between them. The CDR3 has 15 residues. CDR3 in amino acids: CASSYSRTGGDGYTF. CDR3 bases: TGTGCCAGCAGTTACTCCAGAACGGGGGGCGATGGCTACACCTTC.

There are a few counts of this clonotype. This chain uses TRBV6-6 with TRBJ1-1; D ambiguous. CDR1 is MNHNY, CDR2 SVGAGI, per germline (reference sequence). The CDR3 totals 13 residues. Trimming removed 5 bases from V and 7 bases from J, with 14 bases in between. The CDR3 region is CASSPWTVDEAFF. The CDR3 DNA sequence: TGTGCCAGCAGTCCTTGGACGGTTGATGAAGCTTTCTTT.

CDR3 DNA sequence: TGCAGTACTAAAAGGGACAGACCAAGGGATACGCAGTATTTT. It specifies CSTKRDRPRDTQYF. The chain employs TRBV20-1 and TRBJ2-3, with 7 bases fitting TRBD1. The V segment lost 8 bases and the J segment 6 bases; nucleotides outside the gene matches: 14. This CDR3 is built from 14 residues. Germline-derived CDR1 and CDR2 are DFQATT and SNEGSKA (reference sequence).

V is TRBV4-1 and J is TRBJ1-1; a possible D gene is TRBD1 (5 bases). V shed 3 bases and J shed 7 bases, with 18 bases lying between them. This CDR3 spans 15 amino acids. The germline V gene encodes CDR1 MGHRA and CDR2 YSYEKL. As DNA, the CDR3 is TGCGCCAGCAGCCAGACACACAGGAGAGGGGATGAAGCTTTCTTT. This gives the protein CASSQTHRRGDEAFF.

There are a few counts of this clonotype. The chain carries TRBV27 and TRBJ2-3; 7 bases are a match to TRBD1. The CDR3 covers 19 residues. V dropped 0 bases and J dropped 2; count of bases not matched to a gene: 14. Germline CDR1 and CDR2: MNHEY and SMNVEV (reference sequence). In DNA, the CDR3 is TGTGCCAGCAGTTTATCAAAGGGGGCCGGGACACCATCCACAGATACGCAGTATTTT. This codes for CASSLSKGAGTPSTDTQYF.

This clonotype was observed a single time. The gene calls are TRBV7-2 and TRBJ2-3, with D perhaps being TRBD1 or TRBD2 (5 bases each). The CDR3 extends over 16 amino acids. V dropped 1 base and J dropped 2 bases, with 13 bases sitting between them. CDR1 and CDR2 from the germline V gene are SGHTA and FQGNSA. The DNA of the CDR3 is TGTGCCAGCAGCTTAGGAGGGGCGATCACCACAGATACGCAGTATTTT. Translated: CASSLGGAITTDTQYF.

This clonotype was counted ten times or more. This sequence joins TRBV12-3 or TRBV12-4 and TRBJ2-4; no definite D call. The ends were cut back, 4 bases at V and 5 bases at J, with 15 bases in the middle. The CDR3 runs to 15 residues. CDR3 nucleotides: TGTGCCAGCAGTTCTTGGGTGGTTGGGGAAAACATTCAGTACTTC. It yields the protein CASSSWVVGENIQYF.

V gene TRBV12-3 or TRBV12-4 combines with J gene TRBJ1-1, with D tentatively TRBD1 (5 bases). This CDR3 spans 14 amino acids. Trimming pared 3 bases from V and 8 bases from J, leaving 16 bases between. CDR3 sequence: CASSFSPGPKEAFF. CDR3 DNA sequence: TGTGCCAGCAGTTTCTCACCGGGACCTAAGGAAGCTTTCTTT.

This clonotype was counted between two and nine times. DNA for the CDR3: TGTGCAGAAGGTGGGCAAGGAAAAAAGCAGTACTTC. It translates to CAEGGQGKKQYF. V gene TRBV6-1 combines with J gene TRBJ2-7; D is unresolved. Germline V gives CDR1 MNHNS, CDR2 SASEGT. This CDR3 is built from 12 residues.